A single sample is the source of the 27 T cell receptor beta chains below, sequenced in a study of T cells in localized non-small cell lung cancer. Method: immunoSEQ multiplex PCR; TCRdb's copy keeps in-frame clones and lacks some. In the table there are 15,000 to 20,000 clones, around 79% of which are singletons. The input for sequencing was peripheral blood, taken before any cancer treatment. The receptors were sampled from a male donor older than 55 with stage I lung adenocarcinoma.

V gene TRBV21-1 combines with J gene TRBJ2-7; the DNA was not compared with TRBD1, the D call given in the table. TRBV21-1 is a documented pseudogene. CDR3 length: 18 residues. The CDR3 reads CASSKALEPGQRCYEQYF. CDR3 bases: TGTGCCAGCAGCAAAGCCCTAGAACCGGGACAGAGGTGCTACGAGCAGTACTTC.

The V and J genes are TRBV29-1 and TRBJ1-3; a possible D gene is TRBD1 (6 bases). The CDR3 has 14 amino acids. The V and J ends lost 0 bases and 5 bases respectively, with 11 bases between them. CDR1 is SQVTM, CDR2 ANQGSEA, per germline. CDR3 sequence (DNA): TGCAGCGTTGAAGAAAACAGGGCTAGAAACACCATATATTTT. It codes for CSVEENRARNTIYF.

This clone was seen only once. Sequence at one end of the junction differs from germline and may be a read error. CDR3 sequence: CASSPRQGSIF. As DNA, the CDR3 is TGTGCCAGCAGCCCCCGACAGGGGTCGATTTTT. V usage is TRBV7-3 and J usage is TRBJ1-4; 8 bases are a match to TRBD1. The CDR3 runs to 11 residues. Germline CDR1 reads SGHTA; CDR2 reads FQGTGA.

This clone showed up just once. The chain joins TRBV7-8 to TRBJ1-1; no firm D call. There are 15 residues in the CDR3. With 5 bases removed from V and 4 bases from J, the gap between germline ends came to 17 bases. Germline lookup yields CDR1 SGHVS and CDR2 FQNEAQ. CDR3 DNA sequence: TGTGCCAGCAGCACCATTTCCATACGTACCACTGAAGCTTTCTTT. Translation gives CASSTISIRTTEAFF.

The chain couples TRBV7-3 to TRBJ2-1; D may be TRBD1 (6 bases). The CDR3 sequence is 16 residues long. Germline assignment: CDR1 SGHTA and CDR2 FQGTGA. The ends were cut back, 2 bases at V and 3 bases at J, with 14 bases in the middle. This chain's CDR3 is CASSLGGGQLYNEQFF. CDR3 bases: TGTGCCAGCAGCTTAGGGGGCGGACAGCTCTACAATGAGCAGTTCTTC. Drawing the rest from reference TRBV7-3 and TRBJ2-1, the complete variable domain is GAGVSQTPSNKVTEKGKYVELRCDPISGHTALYWYRQSLGQGPEFLIYFQGTGAADDSGLPNDRFFAVRPEGSVSTLKIQRTERGDSAVYLCASSLGGGQLYNEQFFGPGTRLTVL.

The chain combines TRBV11-2 with TRBJ2-5; D is undetermined. The V end was cut by 0 bases, the J end by 5 bases, with 10 bases between. The CDR3 runs 14 residues. Germline values: CDR1 SGHAT, CDR2 FQNNGV. The CDR3 DNA reads TGTGCCAGCAGCTTAGAGTGGGTAGGGGAGACCCAGTACTTC. Amino acid sequence: CASSLEWVGETQYF.

The chain has TRBV5-1 and TRBJ2-1; D unclear. The CDR3 runs to 14 residues. The germline CDR1 and CDR2 sequences are SGHRS and YFSETQ. The germline V and J ends were trimmed by 0 bases and 5 bases, with 9 bases remaining between them. The CDR3 region is CASSLELGNNEQFF. CDR3 in DNA: TGCGCCAGCAGCTTGGAGTTAGGGAACAATGAGCAGTTCTTC.

This chain joins TRBV6-6 and TRBJ2-5; 11 bases are shared with TRBD2. This CDR3 contains 14 residues. V lost 8 bases and J lost 4; bases outside the gene matches: 6. Germline V lookup: CDR1 MNHNY, CDR2 SVGAGI (reference sequence). CDR3 region: CASSPSGRRETQYF. CDR3 sequence (DNA): TGTGCCAGCTCACCTAGCGGGAGGAGAGAGACCCAGTACTTC.

The gene calls are TRBV2 and TRBJ2-7; D may be TRBD1 (5 bases). CDR1 is SNHLY, CDR2 FYNNEI, per germline. The CDR3 sequence is 14 residues long. Trimming shortened V by 3 bases and J by 1 base, and 10 bases separated the two germline ends. The CDR3 DNA reads TGTGCCAGCAGTGAGGACAAGGGGTCCTACGAGCAGTACTTC. It translates to CASSEDKGSYEQYF.

The V gene is TRBV18, the J gene TRBJ2-7; D gene uncertain. Germline values: CDR1 KGHSH, CDR2 LQKENI. Trimming cost V 4 bases and J 5 bases, with 9 bases left between them. The length of the CDR3 is 12 residues. The CDR3 region has the DNA TGTGCCAGCTCACATACACAGAACGAGCAGTACTTC. Translated: CASSHTQNEQYF.

V gene TRBV7-6 combines with J gene TRBJ2-1, with a possible D match to TRBD2 (7 bases). In germline, CDR1 is SGHVS, CDR2 FNYEAQ. V was shortened by 5 bases and J by 3 bases, with 17 bases between the two germline ends. This CDR3 contains 16 residues. Written as DNA, the CDR3 is TGTGCCAGCAGCCAGCGCGGGGGCAGGTTCTACAATGAGCAGTTCTTC. Translated: CASSQRGGRFYNEQFF.

The rearrangement links TRBV27 to TRBJ2-1; weak D call: TRBD2 (6 bases). V lost 3 bases and J lost 8, with 23 bases in between. The germline gives CDR1 MNHEY, CDR2 SMNVEV (reference sequence). The CDR3 is 17 residues long. The CDR3 is CASSFSPTSSHHDEQFF. CDR3 coding DNA: TGTGCCAGCAGTTTTAGCCCCACTAGCAGCCATCACGATGAGCAGTTCTTC.

This clone was found once. The chain joins TRBV29-1 to TRBJ2-7; 10 nucleotides line up with TRBD2. Germline V gives CDR1 SQVTM, CDR2 ANQGSEA. CDR3 length: 14 residues. V shed 0 bases, J shed 7 bases, and the junction held 6 bases outside the gene matches. In nucleotides, the CDR3 is TGCAGCGTTGAAGAGCTAGCGGGAGTGAAAGAGCAGTACTTC. It is translated as CSVEELAGVKEQYF.

The rearrangement links TRBV11-2 to TRBJ2-7; tentatively, D is TRBD1 or TRBD2 (6 bases each). Trimming shortened V by 2 bases and J by 5 bases, and 13 bases separated the two germline ends. The CDR3 spans 14 residues. The germline gives CDR1 SGHAT, CDR2 FQNNGV. CDR3 DNA: TGTGCCAGCAGCTTATTACGGGGGCCCGACGAGCAGTACTTC. This sequence encodes CASSLLRGPDEQYF.

This chain links TRBV6-1 with TRBJ2-3, with 8 bases matching TRBD2. With V trimmed by 2 bases and J by 7 bases, 11 bases remained unmatched. The germline CDR1 and CDR2 sequences are MNHNS and SASEGT. CDR3 size: 16 residues. For the CDR3, the DNA is TGTGCCAGCAGTGAATTTACCGGGGGGGATAAGTATACGCAGTATTTT. This translates into CASSEFTGGDKYTQYF.

The chain carries TRBV7-8 and TRBJ1-6, with D perhaps TRBD1 (6 bases). Trimming cost V 1 base and J 6 bases, with 13 bases left between them. Per the germline V gene, CDR1 is SGHVS and CDR2 is FQNEAQ. This CDR3 contains 16 residues. This CDR3 is CASSLVAGVINSPLHF. The CDR3 nucleotides read TGTGCCAGCAGCTTAGTAGCAGGGGTCATTAATTCACCCCTCCACTTT.

The rearrangement links TRBV7-3 to TRBJ2-7, with TRBD1 matching over 9 bases. Germline trimming cut 5 bases from V and 6 bases from J; bases unmatched to any gene: 14. The CDR3 totals 16 residues. Per the germline V gene, CDR1 is SGHTA and CDR2 is FQGTGA. The CDR3 spells CASSVEPGQGFPEQYF. CDR3 nucleotide sequence: TGTGCCAGCAGCGTAGAACCGGGACAGGGATTTCCCGAGCAGTACTTC.

About this clone itself: The junction departs from germline at one end; a sequencing error may be responsible. The chain couples TRBV14 to TRBJ2-7; D gene unclear. The germline V gene has CDR1 SGHDN and CDR2 FVKESK. This CDR3 comprises 12 residues. CDR3 coding DNA: TGTGCCAGCAGCCCGCCCGGAGCGCGAAGGGACTTC. This codes for CASSPPGARRDF.

J is TRBJ2-2 and V is TRBV18; possible D gene TRBD1, 5 bases. This CDR3 has 16 residues. With 0 bases removed from V and 1 base from J, the gap between germline ends came to 9 bases. CDR1 is KGHSH, CDR2 LQKENI, per germline. DNA of the CDR3: TGTGCCAGCTCACCACCGTCAGGGCAGAACACCGGGGAGCTGTTTTTT. It encodes CASSPPSGQNTGELFF. Complete variable domain (other parts from reference TRBV18 and TRBJ2-2): NAGVMQNPRHLVRRRGQEARLRCSPMKGHSHVYWYRQLPEEGLKFMVYLQKENIIDESGMPKERFSAEFPKEGPSILRIQQVVRGDSAAYFCASSPPSGQNTGELFFGEGSRLTVL.

The chain links TRBV27 to TRBJ1-1; TRBD1 might be the D (5 bases). The CDR3 length is 14 residues. Germline CDR1 is MNHEY and CDR2 is SMNVEV (reference sequence). V lost 3 bases, J lost 4 bases, and 12 bases lay in between. The CDR3: CASSFQYGATEAFF. For the CDR3, the DNA is TGTGCCAGCAGTTTCCAGTATGGGGCCACTGAAGCTTTCTTT.

The chain recombines TRBV7-2 with TRBJ2-3; unclear D gene. The V end was cut by 1 base, the J end by 6 bases, with 14 bases between. The germline gives CDR1 SGHTA, CDR2 FQGNSA. CDR3 size: 15 residues. The CDR3 nucleotides are TGTGCCAGCAGCTTAGATGAGGCTAGATCGGATACGCAGTATTTT. Its translation: CASSLDEARSDTQYF.

The rearrangement links TRBV6-1 to TRBJ2-7; 7 bases are shared with TRBD1. CDR1 is MNHNS and CDR2 is SASEGT in the germline V gene. This CDR3 contains 15 residues. V lost 4 bases, J lost 3 bases, and 9 bases stayed unmatched. The CDR3 region is CASSVITGTDYEQYF. In DNA form, the CDR3 reads TGTGCCAGCAGTGTTATCACCGGGACAGACTACGAGCAGTACTTC.

This clone is medium-sized within its sample. The chain combines TRBV20-1 with TRBJ2-5; 9 nucleotides align to TRBD2. This CDR3 is 11 amino acids long. The germline V gene encodes CDR1 DFQATT and CDR2 SNEGSKA (reference sequence). The V and J ends lost 7 bases and 10 bases, in that order; junction bases with no gene match: 7. Here the CDR3 reads CSVIAGVNQYF. CDR3 sequence (DNA): TGCAGTGTCATAGCGGGGGTGAACCAGTACTTC.

The count of this clone is one. The chain links TRBV15 to TRBJ1-2, with 7 bases fitting TRBD1. The CDR3 extends over 16 amino acids. Germline CDR1 and CDR2: LNHNV and YYDKDF (reference sequence). Germline trimming cut 0 bases from V and 0 bases from J; bases unmatched to any gene: 4. CDR3 sequence: CATSRERTGTNYGYTF. As DNA, the CDR3 is TGTGCCACCAGCAGAGAAAGGACAGGAACTAACTATGGCTACACCTTC.

The chain uses TRBV6-1 and TRBJ2-2; D ambiguous. The V end lost 4 bases, the J end lost 5 bases, and 8 bases lay between the germline ends. The CDR3 runs to 13 residues. Germline lookup yields CDR1 MNHNS and CDR2 SASEGT. The CDR3 DNA is TGTGCCAGCAGTGTGTTTAGGACCGGGGAGCTGTTTTTT. Amino acid sequence: CASSVFRTGELFF.

The chain employs TRBV10-2 and TRBJ2-3; TRBD2 aligns across 11 bases. Looked up from germline, CDR1 is WSHSY and CDR2 is SAAADI. The trim removed 10 bases at V and 4 bases at J, leaving 10 bases unmatched. The CDR3 runs 15 residues. CDR3 DNA sequence: TGCGCCACCGGAGGGACTAGCGGACGAGCAGATACGCAGTATTTT. Protein sequence: CATGGTSGRADTQYF.

The J gene is TRBJ2-7, the V gene TRBV29-1; tentative D call: TRBD1 (5 bases). The length of the CDR3 is 13 residues. V lost 0 bases, J lost 1 base, and 7 bases lay in between. Germline V gene sequence: CDR1 SQVTM, CDR2 ANQGSEA. The CDR3 is CSVEDPGSYEQYF. The CDR3 DNA follows: TGCAGCGTTGAAGACCCAGGGTCCTACGAGCAGTACTTC.